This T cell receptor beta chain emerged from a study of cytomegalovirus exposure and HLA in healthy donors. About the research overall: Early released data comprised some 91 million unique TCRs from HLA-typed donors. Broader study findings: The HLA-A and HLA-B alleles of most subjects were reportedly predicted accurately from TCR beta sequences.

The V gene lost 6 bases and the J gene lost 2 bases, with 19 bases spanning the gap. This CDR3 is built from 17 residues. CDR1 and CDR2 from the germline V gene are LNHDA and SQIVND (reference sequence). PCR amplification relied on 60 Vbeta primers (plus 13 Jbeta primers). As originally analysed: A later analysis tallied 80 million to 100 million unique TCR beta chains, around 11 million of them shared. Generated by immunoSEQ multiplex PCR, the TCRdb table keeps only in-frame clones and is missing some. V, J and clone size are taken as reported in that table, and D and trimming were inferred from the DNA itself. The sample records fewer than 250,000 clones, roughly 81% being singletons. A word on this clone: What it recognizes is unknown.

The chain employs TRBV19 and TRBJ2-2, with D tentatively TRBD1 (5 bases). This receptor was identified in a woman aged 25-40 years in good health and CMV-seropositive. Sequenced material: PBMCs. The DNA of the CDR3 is TGTGCCAGTAGCCACTCCTCCAGGGTAACAAACACCGGGGAGCTGTTTTTT. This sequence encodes CASSHSSRVTNTGELFF.